This is a list of T cell receptor beta chains from one sample in a study of CD8 T cells in Susac syndrome. TCRdb ran MiXCR on the immunoSEQ multiplex PCR reads and lists one entry per CDR3 protein. Here the sample spans around 56,000 distinct CDR3 sequences, just over 90% being singletons. Specimen: CD8+ T cells from PBMCs. The receptors originated from a human donor in good health. CDR3s include the opening cysteine and the closing phenylalanine or tryptophan.

CDR3 protein	V gene	J gene
CASSTASGGVGTDTQYF	TRBV5-1	TRBJ2-3
CSARVLGEAYEQYF	TRBV20-1	TRBJ2-7
CASSSLLGTGSTGELFF	TRBV7-9	TRBJ2-2
CASSLVAGNTGELFF	TRBV27	TRBJ2-2
CASSLLDRPGTGELFF	TRBV4-1	TRBJ2-2
CASSFLTERGSPLHF	TRBV27	TRBJ1-6
CASSSAGTGELFF	TRBV7-9	TRBJ2-2
CASSLENGPRGGDTQYF	TRBV27	TRBJ2-3
CASSQPQVKLFF	TRBV7-9	TRBJ1-4
CATRSSLGNTEAFF	TRBV24-1	TRBJ1-1
CASSDPFQETQYF	TRBV6-1	TRBJ2-5
CASSLVLQVQETQYF	TRBV7-6	TRBJ2-5
CASSRLFEETQYF	TRBV13	TRBJ2-5
CASSLGPGEAFF	TRBV12-3/TRBV12-4	TRBJ2-1
CASSLGEGRSTEAFF	TRBV7-8	TRBJ1-1
CASTPARGETQYF	TRBV12-3/TRBV12-4	TRBJ2-5